This T cell receptor (beta chain) derives from a study of blood T cell repertoires in COVID-19 (TCRdb year 2020). Background on the whole study: Samples covering the acute and convalescent phases of COVID-19 were provided by collaborators in the United States, Italy and Spain. The sample metadata nearly always contained a de-identified subject ID, COVID-19 status, age in years and sex. The repertoires were made available in a free public database intended to serve as a resource for research on the immune response to SARS-CoV-2. Subjects who had been exposed to COVID-19, were actively infected with it, or had recovered from it provided the deeply sampled blood TCRbeta repertoires that made up the dataset. The samples were drawn from two sources: the first 160 participants of the ongoing ImmuneRACE study, and some 1,300 subjects contributed by 6 global collaborators. The prospective study material was composed of cDNA or gDNA derived from T cells, B-cell-depleted T cells, or PBMCs. Where available, HLA class I and class II types were obtained from metadata supplied by the sample provider rather than from assay-based typing.

Each collaborating institution followed its own protocols to collect whole blood in K2EDTA tubes. For TCRbeta analysis, collaborators shipped samples in one of three forms: frozen whole blood, isolated PBMCs, or DNA extracted from either of those sample types. The germline ends are 13 bases apart after V is trimmed by 10 bases and J by 1 base. CDR3 length: 13 amino acids, cysteine to phenylalanine. Kept here is only the CDR3 DNA, which spans 39 bases and is read in frame from base 1. According to the germline V gene, CDR1 reads MGHRA and CDR2 reads YSYEKL. The immunoSEQ Assay, a bias-controlled multiplex PCR, was used to amplify TCRbeta CDR3 regions from genomic DNA. The paper's data handling went like this. The number of nucleated cells in each sample was estimated by amplification of reference gene primers within the assay. To quantify the absolute abundance of each unique TCRbeta CDR3 rearrangement, sequence reads were collapsed and filtered. For each sample, productive Simpson clonality was calculated as the square root of Simpson's diversity index over productive rearrangements. TCRdb holds this immuneACCESS table with in-frame rearrangements only. Some clones are missing; in checked studies, unresolved V genes explain under half, and the rest has no known cause. V and J calls and clone size follow that table, whereas D and trimming were derived from the DNA. This sample comprises roughly 100,000 clones, about 75% of them detected only once. The ten largest clones take up roughly 21% of the sample.

Overall study results and their limits: The amount of clinical and demographic metadata varied by source and participant and was provided uncurated.

Details on this clone: The antigen it recognizes is unknown. The record has no base qualities; no much larger clone is one base away.

This receptor was identified in a woman aged 70-85 years with acute or convalescent COVID-19. This chain joins TRBV4-1 to TRBJ1-1; a tentative D match to TRBD1 spans 6 bases. Sequencing used peripheral blood. The CDR3 protein is CATRDTSNTEAFF. The nucleotides are TGCGCCACCCGGGACACGTCGAACACTGAAGCTTTCTTT.